Each of the 22 T cell receptor beta chains below was sequenced from the same sample in a study of blood T cells in healthy people across ages. For the second PCR, which ran for about 6 to 11 cycles, a sample-barcoded 5' primer and a J-beta primer mix were used. A single record per CDR3 protein comes from TCRdb applying MiXCR to the 5' RACE reads. The sample shows hundreds of thousands of distinct CDR3 sequences, approximately 53% of them seen only once. Sequences were obtained from blood. These receptors were taken from a man in his forties in good health.

This clonotype came up a few times. The chain combines TRBV4-2 with TRBJ2-1, with TRBD2 matching over 13 bases. Per germline, CDR1 LGHNA and CDR2 YNFKEQ. CDR3 length: 19 residues. Trimming took 5 bases from V and 4 from J; bases not matched to a gene: 14. Here the CDR3 DNA reads TGTGCCAGCAGCGGTAGGAGGACTAGCGGGAGCGTATGGTACAATGAGCAGTTCTTC. It codes for CASSGRRTSGSVWYNEQFF.

The rearrangement uses TRBV6-6 and TRBJ2-1; TRBD1 might be the D (6 bases). The CDR3 runs 15 residues. CDR1 is MNHNY and CDR2 is SVGAGI in the germline V gene (reference sequence). Trimming pared 6 bases from V and 2 bases from J, leaving 14 bases between. The CDR3 region has the DNA TGTGCCAGCAGAACACAGGGACCCCCCTACAATGAGCAGTTCTTC. Its translation is CASRTQGPPYNEQFF.

This chain connects TRBV27 to TRBJ2-3; D call uncertain. V was shortened by 8 bases and J by 0 bases, with 3 bases between the two germline ends. The germline V gene encodes CDR1 MNHEY and CDR2 SMNVEV (reference sequence). The CDR3 has 11 amino acids. This CDR3 is CASLSTDTQYF. CDR3 coding DNA: TGTGCCAGCCTTAGCACAGATACGCAGTATTTT.

This clonotype was seen only a few times. The chain joins TRBV29-1 to TRBJ1-1; D unclear. Trimming took 5 bases from V and 2 from J, leaving 9 bases between them. The CDR3 extends over 12 amino acids. Looked up from germline, CDR1 is SQVTM and CDR2 is ANQGSEA. Here the CDR3 DNA reads TGCAGCGTTTCGGACTTTAACACTGAAGCTTTCTTT. It specifies CSVSDFNTEAFF.

This clonotype was observed a few times. V is TRBV4-3 and J is TRBJ2-7, with TRBD2 matching 11 bases. The junction had 8 bases not matched to a gene; V was cut back by 3 bases and J by 7 bases. This CDR3 region has 15 residues. Germline CDR1 reads LGHNA; CDR2 reads YSLEER. CDR3 sequence (DNA): TGCGCCAGCAGCCAGATAGCGGGAGGGGTGGGGGAGCAGTACTTC. Translation: CASSQIAGGVGEQYF.

In its sample, this clonotype was seen once. It may be a read error: a sequence one base away is much more abundant. The CDR3 sequence is CAGSLEGAQDTQYF. The DNA of the CDR3 is TGCGCCGGCAGCTTGGAGGGGGCGCAGGATACGCAGTATTTT. The V and J genes are TRBV5-1 and TRBJ2-3, with D perhaps matching TRBD1 (7 bases). CDR1 is SGHRS and CDR2 is YFSETQ in the germline V gene. The CDR3 spans 14 residues.

The sample holds a few counts of this clonotype. This sequence joins TRBV29-1 and TRBJ2-5, with D possibly being TRBD2 (6 bases). From germline, CDR1 is SQVTM and CDR2 ANQGSEA. Trimming took 4 bases from V and 7 from J, leaving 13 bases between them. The CDR3 is 12 amino acids. In DNA, the CDR3 is TGCAGCGTTGGGGGCCTGGGAGGGACCCAGTACTTC. This codes for CSVGGLGGTQYF.

This clonotype has a handful of counts. The chain carries TRBV4-1 and TRBJ2-1, with a possible D match to TRBD2 (5 bases). V was cut by 0 bases and J by 14 bases, with 14 bases left in between. CDR3 length: 13 residues. Per the germline V gene, CDR1 is MGHRA and CDR2 is YSYEKL. CDR3 in DNA: TGCGCCAGCAGCCAAGAGTTGAAGAGGGCGGAGTTCTTC. It encodes CASSQELKRAEFF.

The rearrangement joins TRBV7-2 to TRBJ1-5; D gene ambiguous. CDR1 SGHTA and CDR2 FQGNSA come from the germline V gene. This CDR3 has 14 amino acids. Trimming shortened V by 5 bases and J by 4 bases, and 12 bases separated the two germline ends. The CDR3 protein is CASSAQKQNQPQHF. Written as DNA, the CDR3 is TGTGCCAGCAGCGCACAAAAGCAGAATCAGCCCCAGCATTTT.

The sample holds a few counts of this clonotype. This chain uses TRBV5-1 with TRBJ2-4, with 10 bases that match TRBD2. The J call may not be correct, given that the DNA end is closer to TRBJ2-7. This CDR3 has 15 amino acids. Germline V CDR1 and CDR2: SGHRS, YFSETQ. Here the CDR3 DNA reads TGCGCCAGCAGCTGGAGCGGGAGGGACCTCTCCGAGCAGTACTTC. Translated, it gives CASSWSGRDLSEQYF.

In its sample, this clonotype was seen once. V gene TRBV7-3 combines with J gene TRBJ2-5; TRBD1 or TRBD2 may be the D gene (5 bases each). CDR3 length: 15 residues. Germline CDR1 is SGHTA and CDR2 is FQGTGA. Trimming removed 4 bases from V and 7 bases from J, with 19 bases in between. In DNA form, the CDR3 reads TGTGCCAGCAGCTCGAGGGGACCCACGGGAACGACCCAGTACTTC. It is translated as CASSSRGPTGTTQYF.

A few counts support this clonotype. The J gene is TRBJ2-1, the V gene TRBV14; D possibly corresponds to TRBD2 (5 bases). Between the trimmed V and J ends, which lost 4 bases and 2 bases, there was a span of 15 bases. The CDR3 length is 16 residues. Looked up from germline, CDR1 is SGHDN and CDR2 is FVKESK. CDR3 in amino acids: CASSPPRVMPYNEQFF. The CDR3, as DNA: TGTGCCAGCAGCCCTCCGCGGGTTATGCCCTACAATGAGCAGTTCTTC. Supplemented by reference TRBV14 and TRBJ2-1, the full variable domain reads EAGVTQFPSHSVIEKGQTVTLRCDPISGHDNLYWYRRVMGKEIKFLLHFVKESKQDESGMPNNRFLAERTGGTYSTLKVQPAELEDSGVYFCASSPPRVMPYNEQFFGPGTRLTVL.

The J gene is TRBJ2-1, the V gene TRBV25-1, with unresolved D. Trimming left V 2 bases short and J 7 bases short, with 9 bases between. This CDR3 is 13 amino acids long. The germline CDR1 and CDR2 sequences are MGHDK and SYGVNS. Here the CDR3 DNA reads TGTGCCAGCAGTGAAGTGGGATTGAATGAGCAGTTCTTC. It is translated as CASSEVGLNEQFF.

The V call is TRBV25-1, the J call TRBJ1-4, with D tentatively TRBD1 (5 bases). Germline-derived CDR1 and CDR2 are MGHDK and SYGVNS. The CDR3 contains 14 residues. The V gene lost 6 bases and the J gene lost 7 bases, with 15 bases spanning the gap. The CDR3 region has the DNA TGTGCCAGCAGCCGTGGGGGGGGGAGTGAAAAACTGTTTTTT. The encoded protein is CASSRGGGSEKLFF. Combining the CDR3 with reference TRBV25-1 and TRBJ1-4 gives the whole variable domain EADIYQTPRYLVIGTGKKITLECSQTMGHDKMYWYQQDPGMELHLIHYSYGVNSTEKGDLSSESTVSRIRTEHFPLTLESARPSHTSQYLCASSRGGGSEKLFFGSGTQLSVL.

This clonotype was counted only a few times. This could be a read error, since a much larger clone is one nucleotide away. This chain connects TRBV29-1 to TRBJ2-7; 10 positions agree with TRBD2. This CDR3 comprises 13 residues. Losses at the gene ends were 3 bases for V and 7 bases for J; bases not matched to a gene: 6. The germline V gene has CDR1 SQVTM and CDR2 ANQGSEA. The CDR3 bases are TGCAGCGTTGAGGGGGTAGCGGGAGGTGAGCAGTACTTC. The encoded protein is CSVEGVAGGEQYF.

This chain connects TRBV12-3 or TRBV12-4 to TRBJ2-7, with D tentatively TRBD1 (6 bases). V lost 6 bases and J lost 10, with 19 bases in between. The CDR3 extends over 13 amino acids. Here the CDR3 reads CASRYTGPSDQYF. The CDR3 coding sequence is TGTGCCAGCAGGTACACAGGGCCCTCAGACCAGTACTTC.

V usage is TRBV7-3 and J usage is TRBJ2-3; TRBD2 matches at 9 bases. The junction had 5 bases not matched to a gene; V was cut back by 5 bases and J by 2 bases. Per the germline V gene, CDR1 is SGHTA and CDR2 is FQGTGA. The CDR3 is 15 amino acids. As DNA, the CDR3 is TGTGCCAGCAGCCTTGGACTAGCGAACACAGATACGCAGTATTTT. Amino acids: CASSLGLANTDTQYF.

The V call is TRBV6-5, the J call TRBJ2-1; 8 bases align to TRBD2. V lost 0 bases to trimming and J lost 8 bases; unmatched junction nucleotides: 3. Germline V gene lookup returns CDR1 MNHEY and CDR2 SVGAGI. The CDR3 totals 14 residues. Here the CDR3 reads CASSYSKLADEQFF. In DNA form, the CDR3 reads TGTGCCAGCAGTTACTCGAAACTAGCGGATGAGCAGTTCTTC.

The rearrangement links TRBV6-5 to TRBJ2-3; perhaps TRBD1 as D (5 bases). CDR3 length: 16 residues. Per the germline V gene, CDR1 is MNHEY and CDR2 is SVGAGI. V lost 5 bases to trimming and J lost 1 base, with 16 bases between them. CDR3 nucleotides: TGTGCCAGCAGTCTTTCTTCGATGACAGGCACAGATACGCAGTATTTT. Its protein is CASSLSSMTGTDTQYF.

This chain joins TRBV7-2 and TRBJ1-1; a possible D gene is TRBD1 (5 bases). CDR3 length: 14 residues. CDR1 is SGHTA and CDR2 is FQGNSA in the germline V gene. V lost 3 bases and J lost 8, with 16 bases in between. The DNA of the CDR3 is TGTGCCAGCAGCTTGGGGCGGGGCACTCTCGAAGCTTTCTTT. Translating it yields CASSLGRGTLEAFF.

This chain joins TRBV5-1 and TRBJ1-1, with a possible D match to TRBD1 (5 bases). This CDR3 comprises 14 residues. Trimming pared 1 base from V and 3 bases from J, leaving 10 bases between. Germline V gene sequence: CDR1 SGHRS, CDR2 YFSETQ. The CDR3 loop reads CASSLQGRDTEAFF. The CDR3 bases are TGCGCCAGCAGCTTGCAGGGACGGGACACTGAAGCTTTCTTT.

The chain employs TRBV9 and TRBJ2-1; TRBD2 might be the D (6 bases). Trimming stripped 2 bases from V and 10 bases from J, with 25 bases between. Germline CDR1 reads SGDLS; CDR2 reads YYNGEE. The CDR3 runs 17 residues. CDR3 bases: TGTGCCAGCAGCGTTGGTGGCGGGAAGTCGACTTTGGAGGAGCAGTTCTTC. It encodes CASSVGGGKSTLEEQFF.